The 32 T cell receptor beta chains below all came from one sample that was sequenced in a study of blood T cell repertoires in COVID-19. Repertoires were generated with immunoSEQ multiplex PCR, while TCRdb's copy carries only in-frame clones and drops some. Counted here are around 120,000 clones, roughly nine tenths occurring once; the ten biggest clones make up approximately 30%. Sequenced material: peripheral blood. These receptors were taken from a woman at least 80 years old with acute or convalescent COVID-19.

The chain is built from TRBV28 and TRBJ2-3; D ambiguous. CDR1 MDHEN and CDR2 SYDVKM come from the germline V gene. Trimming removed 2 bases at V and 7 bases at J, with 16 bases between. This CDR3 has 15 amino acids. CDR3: CASSLRQVGMNTQYF. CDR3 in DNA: TGTGCCAGCAGTTTACGGCAGGTAGGAATGAATACGCAGTATTTT.

CDR3 sequence (DNA): TGTGCCAGCAGCTTAGTGGCTAGCGGGGACTACGAGCAGTACTTC. Residues: CASSLVASGDYEQYF. This chain links TRBV7-2 with TRBJ2-7, with 9 nucleotides matching TRBD2. Germline V CDR1 and CDR2: SGHTA, FQGNSA. This CDR3 spans 15 amino acids. Losses at the gene ends were 1 base for V and 3 bases for J; bases not matched to a gene: 4.

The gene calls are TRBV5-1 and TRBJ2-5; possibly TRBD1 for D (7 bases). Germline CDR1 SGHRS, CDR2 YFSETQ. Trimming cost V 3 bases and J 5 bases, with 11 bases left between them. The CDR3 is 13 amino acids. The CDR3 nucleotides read TGCGCCAGCAGCTGGGACAGCGGGGAGACCCAGTACTTC. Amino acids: CASSWDSGETQYF.

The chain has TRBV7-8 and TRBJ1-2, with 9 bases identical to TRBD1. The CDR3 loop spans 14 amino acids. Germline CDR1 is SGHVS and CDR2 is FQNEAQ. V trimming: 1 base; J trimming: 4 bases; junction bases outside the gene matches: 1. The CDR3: CASSLGGQGYGYTF. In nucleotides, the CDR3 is TGTGCCAGCAGCTTAGGGGGACAGGGCTATGGCTACACCTTC.

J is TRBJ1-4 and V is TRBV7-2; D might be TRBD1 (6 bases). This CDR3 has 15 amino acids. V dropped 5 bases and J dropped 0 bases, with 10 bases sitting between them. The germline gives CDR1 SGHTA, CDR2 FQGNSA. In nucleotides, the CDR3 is TGTGCCAGCAGCGAACACAGGGCAACTAATGAAAAACTGTTTTTT. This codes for CASSEHRATNEKLFF.

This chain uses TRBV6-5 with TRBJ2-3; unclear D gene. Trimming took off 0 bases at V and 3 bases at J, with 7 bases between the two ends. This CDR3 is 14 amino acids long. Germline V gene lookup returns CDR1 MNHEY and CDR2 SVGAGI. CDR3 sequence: CASSYSTSTDTQYF. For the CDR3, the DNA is TGTGCCAGCAGTTACTCGACATCAACAGATACGCAGTATTTT.

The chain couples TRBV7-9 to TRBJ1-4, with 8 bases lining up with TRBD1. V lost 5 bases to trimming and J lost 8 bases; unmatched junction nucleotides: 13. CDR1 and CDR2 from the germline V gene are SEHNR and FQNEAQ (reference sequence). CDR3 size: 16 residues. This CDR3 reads CASSPGTGGLSEKLFF. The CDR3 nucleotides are TGTGCCAGCAGCCCAGGAACAGGGGGTCTATCCGAAAAACTGTTTTTT.

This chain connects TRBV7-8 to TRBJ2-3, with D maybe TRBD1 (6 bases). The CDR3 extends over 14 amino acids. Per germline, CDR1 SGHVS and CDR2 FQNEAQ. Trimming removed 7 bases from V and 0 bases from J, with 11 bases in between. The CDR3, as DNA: TGTGCCAGCATACAGGGATCCAGCACAGATACGCAGTATTTT. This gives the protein CASIQGSSTDTQYF.

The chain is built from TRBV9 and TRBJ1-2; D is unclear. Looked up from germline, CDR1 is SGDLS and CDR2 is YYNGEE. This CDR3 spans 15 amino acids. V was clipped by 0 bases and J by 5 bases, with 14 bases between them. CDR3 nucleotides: TGTGCCAGCAGCGTAGCGGGAAGTGGACGGTATGGCTACACCTTC. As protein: CASSVAGSGRYGYTF.

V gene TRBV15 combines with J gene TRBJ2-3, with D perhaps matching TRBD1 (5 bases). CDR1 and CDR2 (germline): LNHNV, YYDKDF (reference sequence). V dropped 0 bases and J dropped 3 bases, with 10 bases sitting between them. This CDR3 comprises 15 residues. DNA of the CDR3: TGTGCCACCAGCAGAGATCCCAGGGTAACAGATACGCAGTATTTT. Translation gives CATSRDPRVTDTQYF.

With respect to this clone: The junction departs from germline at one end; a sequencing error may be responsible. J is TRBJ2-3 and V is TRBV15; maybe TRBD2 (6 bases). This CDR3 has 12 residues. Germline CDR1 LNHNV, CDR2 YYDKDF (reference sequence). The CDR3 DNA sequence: TGTGCCACCAGCAGAGATGCGGGGCCGGGTGATTTT. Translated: CATSRDAGPGDF.

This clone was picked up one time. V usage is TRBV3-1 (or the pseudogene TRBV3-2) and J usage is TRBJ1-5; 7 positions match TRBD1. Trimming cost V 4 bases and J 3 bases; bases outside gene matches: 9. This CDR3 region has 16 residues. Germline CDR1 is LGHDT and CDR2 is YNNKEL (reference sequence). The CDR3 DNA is TGTGCCAGCAGCCGTCAACCGGGACAGTTCAATCAGCCCCAGCATTTT. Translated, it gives CASSRQPGQFNQPQHF.

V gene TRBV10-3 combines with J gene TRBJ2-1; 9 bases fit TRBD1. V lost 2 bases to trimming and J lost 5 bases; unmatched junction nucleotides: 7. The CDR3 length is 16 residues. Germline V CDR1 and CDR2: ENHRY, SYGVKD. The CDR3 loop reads CAISEAPGQGHNEQFF. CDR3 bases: TGTGCCATCAGTGAGGCCCCGGGACAGGGACACAATGAGCAGTTCTTC.

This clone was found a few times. CDR3 sequence (DNA): TGTGCCAGCAGCCCAGGACAGGGGGAGGGCGAGCAGTACTTC. Translated: CASSPGQGEGEQYF. The rearrangement joins TRBV7-9 to TRBJ2-7, with TRBD1 matching 10 bases. V lost 5 bases and J lost 6; bases outside the gene matches: 7. Germline V CDR1 and CDR2: SEHNR, FQNEAQ (reference sequence). This CDR3 is 14 amino acids long.

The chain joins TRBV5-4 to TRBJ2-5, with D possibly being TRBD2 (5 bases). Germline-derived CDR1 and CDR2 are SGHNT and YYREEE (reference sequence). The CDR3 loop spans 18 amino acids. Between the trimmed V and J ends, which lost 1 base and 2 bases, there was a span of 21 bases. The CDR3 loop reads CASSLMLASAAAQETQYF. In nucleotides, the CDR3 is TGTGCCAGCAGCTTGATGCTAGCCTCCGCCGCTGCTCAAGAGACCCAGTACTTC. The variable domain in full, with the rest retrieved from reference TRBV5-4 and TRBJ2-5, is ETGVTQSPTHLIKTRGQQVTLRCSSQSGHNTVSWYQQALGQGPQFIFQYYREEENGRGNFPPRFSGLQFPNYSSELNVNALELDDSALYLCASSLMLASAAAQETQYFGPGTRLLVL.

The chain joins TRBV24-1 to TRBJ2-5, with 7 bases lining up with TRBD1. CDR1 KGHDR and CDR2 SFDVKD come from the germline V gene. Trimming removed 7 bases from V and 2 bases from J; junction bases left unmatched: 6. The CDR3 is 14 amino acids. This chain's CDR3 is CATRGTDGQETQYF. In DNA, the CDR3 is TGTGCCACCAGGGGGACAGATGGTCAAGAGACCCAGTACTTC.

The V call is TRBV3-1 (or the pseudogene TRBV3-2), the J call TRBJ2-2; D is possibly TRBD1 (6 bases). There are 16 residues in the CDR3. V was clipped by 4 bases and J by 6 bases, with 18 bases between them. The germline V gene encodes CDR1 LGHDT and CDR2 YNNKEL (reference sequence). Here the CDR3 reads CASSRQQGGRAGELFF. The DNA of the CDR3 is TGTGCCAGCAGCCGCCAACAGGGCGGGCGAGCCGGGGAGCTGTTTTTT.

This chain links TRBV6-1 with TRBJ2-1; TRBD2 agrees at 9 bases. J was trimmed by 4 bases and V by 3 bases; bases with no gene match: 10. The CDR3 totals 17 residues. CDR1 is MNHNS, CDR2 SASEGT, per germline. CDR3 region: CASSDISGGPLYNEQFF. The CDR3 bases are TGTGCCAGCAGTGATATTAGCGGGGGACCCCTTTACAATGAGCAGTTCTTC.

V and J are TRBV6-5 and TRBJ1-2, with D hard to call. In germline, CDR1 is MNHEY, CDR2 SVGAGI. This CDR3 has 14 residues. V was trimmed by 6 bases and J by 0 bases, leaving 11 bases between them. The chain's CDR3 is CASSRGQANYGYTF. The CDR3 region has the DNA TGTGCCAGCAGCCGGGGTCAAGCTAACTATGGCTACACCTTC.

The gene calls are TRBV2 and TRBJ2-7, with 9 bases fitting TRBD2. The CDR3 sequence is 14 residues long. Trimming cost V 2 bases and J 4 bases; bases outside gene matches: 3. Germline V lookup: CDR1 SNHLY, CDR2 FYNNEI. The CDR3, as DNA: TGTGCCAGCAGTGAATGGCGGGGGGGTTACGAGCAGTACTTC. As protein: CASSEWRGGYEQYF.

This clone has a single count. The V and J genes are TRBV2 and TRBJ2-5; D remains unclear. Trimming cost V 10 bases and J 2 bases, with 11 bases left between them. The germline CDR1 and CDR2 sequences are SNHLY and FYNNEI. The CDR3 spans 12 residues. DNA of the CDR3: TGTGCCACCCGCCGAGTGCAAGAGACCCAGTACTTC. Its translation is CATRRVQETQYF.

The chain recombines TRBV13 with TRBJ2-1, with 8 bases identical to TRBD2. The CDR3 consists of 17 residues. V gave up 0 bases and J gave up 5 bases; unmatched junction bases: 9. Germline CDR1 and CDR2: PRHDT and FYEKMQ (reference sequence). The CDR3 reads CASSLGWSGGRDNEQFF. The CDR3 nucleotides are TGTGCCAGCAGCTTAGGGTGGAGCGGGGGCAGAGACAATGAGCAGTTCTTC. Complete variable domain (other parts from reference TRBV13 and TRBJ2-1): AAGVIQSPRHLIKEKRETATLKCYPIPRHDTVYWYQQGPGQDPQFLISFYEKMQSDKGSIPDRFSAQQFSDYHSELNMSSLELGDSALYFCASSLGWSGGRDNEQFFGPGTRLTVL.

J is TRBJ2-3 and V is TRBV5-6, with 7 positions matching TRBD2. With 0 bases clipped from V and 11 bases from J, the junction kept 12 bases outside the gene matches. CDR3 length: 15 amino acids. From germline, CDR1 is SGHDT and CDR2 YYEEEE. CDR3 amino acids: CASSLDQLAFGEQYF. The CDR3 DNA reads TGTGCCAGCAGCTTGGACCAACTAGCGTTCGGGGAGCAGTATTTT.

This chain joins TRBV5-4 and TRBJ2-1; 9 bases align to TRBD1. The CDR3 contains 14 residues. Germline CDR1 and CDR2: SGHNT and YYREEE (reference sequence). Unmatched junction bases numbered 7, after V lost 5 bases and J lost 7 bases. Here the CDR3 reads CASSHRDRENEQFF. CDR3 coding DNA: TGTGCCAGCAGTCACCGGGACAGGGAAAATGAGCAGTTCTTC. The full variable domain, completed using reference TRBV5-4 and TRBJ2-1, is ETGVTQSPTHLIKTRGQQVTLRCSSQSGHNTVSWYQQALGQGPQFIFQYYREEENGRGNFPPRFSGLQFPNYSSELNVNALELDDSALYLCASSHRDRENEQFFGPGTRLTVL.

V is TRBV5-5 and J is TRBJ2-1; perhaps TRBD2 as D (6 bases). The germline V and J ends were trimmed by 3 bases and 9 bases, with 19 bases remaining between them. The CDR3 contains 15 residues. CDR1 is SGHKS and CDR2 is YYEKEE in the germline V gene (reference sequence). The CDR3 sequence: CASSSDLMLGGEQFF. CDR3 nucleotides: TGTGCCAGCAGCTCAGATTTAATGCTCGGGGGTGAGCAGTTCTTC.

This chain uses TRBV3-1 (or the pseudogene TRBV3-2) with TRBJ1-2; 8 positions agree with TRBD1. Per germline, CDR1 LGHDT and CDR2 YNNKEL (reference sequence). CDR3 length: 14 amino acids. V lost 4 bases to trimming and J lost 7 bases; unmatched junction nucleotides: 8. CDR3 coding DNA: TGTGCCAGCAGCCCGACCCGGACAGGGTTTGGCTACACCTTC. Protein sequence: CASSPTRTGFGYTF.

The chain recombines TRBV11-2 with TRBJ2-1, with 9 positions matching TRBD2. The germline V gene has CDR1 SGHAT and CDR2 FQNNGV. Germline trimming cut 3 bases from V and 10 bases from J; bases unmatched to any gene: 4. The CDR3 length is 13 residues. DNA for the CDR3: TGTGCCAGCAGCTTGAGACTAGCGGCAGAGCAGTTCTTC. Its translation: CASSLRLAAEQFF.

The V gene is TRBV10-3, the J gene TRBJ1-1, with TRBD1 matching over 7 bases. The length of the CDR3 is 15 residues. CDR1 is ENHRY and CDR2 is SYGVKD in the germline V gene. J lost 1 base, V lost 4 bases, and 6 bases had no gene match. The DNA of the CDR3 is TGTGCCATCAGTGTGACAGGGAAGGGGAACACTGAAGCTTTCTTT. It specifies CAISVTGKGNTEAFF.

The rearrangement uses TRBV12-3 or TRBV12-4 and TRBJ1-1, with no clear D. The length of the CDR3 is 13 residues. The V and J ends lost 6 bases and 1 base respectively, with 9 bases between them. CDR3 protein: CASSPRGNTEAFF. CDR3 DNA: TGTGCCAGCAGCCCCCGGGGGAACACTGAAGCTTTCTTT.

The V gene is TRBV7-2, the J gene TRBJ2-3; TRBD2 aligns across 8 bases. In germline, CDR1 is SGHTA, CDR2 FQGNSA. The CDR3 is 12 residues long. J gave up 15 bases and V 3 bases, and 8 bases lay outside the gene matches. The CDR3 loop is CASSFPGTSKYF. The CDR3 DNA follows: TGTGCCAGCAGCTTCCCCGGGACTAGTAAATATTTT.

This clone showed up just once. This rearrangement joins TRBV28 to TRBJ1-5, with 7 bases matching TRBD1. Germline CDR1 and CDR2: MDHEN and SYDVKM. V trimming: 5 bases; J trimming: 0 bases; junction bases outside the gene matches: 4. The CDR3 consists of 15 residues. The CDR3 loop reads CASSRDSFSNQPQHF. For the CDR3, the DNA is TGTGCCAGCAGTCGGGACAGCTTTAGCAATCAGCCCCAGCATTTT.

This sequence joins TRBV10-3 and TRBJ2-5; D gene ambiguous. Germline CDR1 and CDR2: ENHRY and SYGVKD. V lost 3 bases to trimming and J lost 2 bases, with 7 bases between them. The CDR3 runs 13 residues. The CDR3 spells CAISDPRQETQYF. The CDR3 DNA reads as TGTGCCATCAGTGATCCCAGACAAGAGACCCAGTACTTC.